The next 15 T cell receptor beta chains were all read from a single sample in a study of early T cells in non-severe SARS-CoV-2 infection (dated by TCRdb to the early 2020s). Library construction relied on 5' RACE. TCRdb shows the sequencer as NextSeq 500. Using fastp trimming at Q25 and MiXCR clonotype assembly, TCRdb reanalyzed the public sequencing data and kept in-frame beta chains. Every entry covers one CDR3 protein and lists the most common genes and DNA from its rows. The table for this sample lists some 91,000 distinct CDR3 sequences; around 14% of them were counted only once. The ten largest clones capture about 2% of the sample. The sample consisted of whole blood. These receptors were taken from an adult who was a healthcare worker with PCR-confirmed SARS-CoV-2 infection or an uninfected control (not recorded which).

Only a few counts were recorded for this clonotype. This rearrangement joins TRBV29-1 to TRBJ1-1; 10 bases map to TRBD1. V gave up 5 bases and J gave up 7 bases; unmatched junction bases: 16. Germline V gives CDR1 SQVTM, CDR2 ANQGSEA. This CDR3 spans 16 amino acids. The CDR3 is CSVSRDRGGVSGEAFF. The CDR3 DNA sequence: TGCAGCGTTTCCCGGGACAGGGGAGGGGTATCGGGTGAAGCTTTCTTT.

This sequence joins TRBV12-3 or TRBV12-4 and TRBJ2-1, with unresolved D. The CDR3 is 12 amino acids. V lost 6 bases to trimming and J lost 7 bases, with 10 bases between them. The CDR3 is CASRVRRNEQFF. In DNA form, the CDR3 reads TGTGCCAGCAGGGTTAGGCGGAATGAGCAGTTCTTC.

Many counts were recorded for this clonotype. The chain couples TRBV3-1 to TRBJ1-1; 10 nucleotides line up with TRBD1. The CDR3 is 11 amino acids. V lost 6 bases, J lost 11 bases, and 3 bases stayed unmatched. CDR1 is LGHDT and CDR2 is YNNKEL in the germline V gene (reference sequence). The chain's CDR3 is CASSRQGAAFF. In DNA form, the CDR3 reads TGTGCCAGCAGTCGACAGGGGGCCGCTTTCTTT.

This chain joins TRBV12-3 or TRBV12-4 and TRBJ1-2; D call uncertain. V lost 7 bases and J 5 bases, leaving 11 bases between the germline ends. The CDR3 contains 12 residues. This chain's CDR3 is CASTASLYGYTF. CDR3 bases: TGTGCCAGCACCGCCTCTCTTTATGGCTACACCTTC.

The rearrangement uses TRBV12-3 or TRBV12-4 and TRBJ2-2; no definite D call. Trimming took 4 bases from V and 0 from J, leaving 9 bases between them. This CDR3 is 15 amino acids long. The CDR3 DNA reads TGTGCCAGCAGTTCGCCCGGACCGAACACCGGGGAGCTGTTTTTT. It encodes CASSSPGPNTGELFF.

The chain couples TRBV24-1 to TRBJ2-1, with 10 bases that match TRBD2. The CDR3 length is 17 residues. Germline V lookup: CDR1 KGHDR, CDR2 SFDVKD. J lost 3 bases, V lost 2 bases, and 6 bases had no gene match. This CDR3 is CATSDSASGGVYNEQFF. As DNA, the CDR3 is TGTGCCACCAGTGATTCGGCTAGCGGGGGTGTCTACAATGAGCAGTTCTTC.

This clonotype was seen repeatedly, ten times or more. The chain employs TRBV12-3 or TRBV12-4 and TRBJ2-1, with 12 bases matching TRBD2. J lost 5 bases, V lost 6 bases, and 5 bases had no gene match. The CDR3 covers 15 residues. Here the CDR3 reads CASRSSGGANNEQFF. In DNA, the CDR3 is TGTGCCAGCAGGTCTAGCGGGGGGGCCAACAATGAGCAGTTCTTC.

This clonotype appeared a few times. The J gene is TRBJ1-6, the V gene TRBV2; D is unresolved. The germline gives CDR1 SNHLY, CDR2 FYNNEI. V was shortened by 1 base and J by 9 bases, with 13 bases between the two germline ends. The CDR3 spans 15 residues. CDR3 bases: TGTGCCAGCAGTGAAGGAAGGGCATCAATTTCACCCCTCCACTTT. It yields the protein CASSEGRASISPLHF.

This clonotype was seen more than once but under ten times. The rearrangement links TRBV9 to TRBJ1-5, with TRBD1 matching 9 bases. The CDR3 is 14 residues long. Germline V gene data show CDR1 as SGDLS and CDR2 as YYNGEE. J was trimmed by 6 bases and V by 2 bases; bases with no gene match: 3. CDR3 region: CASSVGQGSQPQHF. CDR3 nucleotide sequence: TGTGCCAGCAGCGTTGGACAGGGGAGTCAGCCCCAGCATTTT. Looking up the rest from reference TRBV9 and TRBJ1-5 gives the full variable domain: DSGVTQTPKHLITATGQRVTLRCSPRSGDLSVYWYQQSLDQGLQFLIQYYNGEERAKGNILERFSAQQFPDLHSELNLSSLELGDSALYFCASSVGQGSQPQHFGDGTRLSIL.

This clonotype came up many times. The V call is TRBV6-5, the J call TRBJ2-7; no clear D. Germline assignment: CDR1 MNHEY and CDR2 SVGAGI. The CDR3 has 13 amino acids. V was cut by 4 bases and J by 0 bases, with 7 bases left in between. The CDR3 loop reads CASSSSSSYEQYF. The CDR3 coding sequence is TGTGCCAGCAGTTCCTCGAGCTCCTACGAGCAGTACTTC.

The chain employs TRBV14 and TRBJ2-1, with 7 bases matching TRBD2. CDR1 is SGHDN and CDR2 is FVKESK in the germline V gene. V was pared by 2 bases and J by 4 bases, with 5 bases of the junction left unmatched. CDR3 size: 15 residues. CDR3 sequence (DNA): TGTGCCAGCAGCCAATTTGGCGGGGGATACAATGAGCAGTTCTTC. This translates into CASSQFGGGYNEQFF.

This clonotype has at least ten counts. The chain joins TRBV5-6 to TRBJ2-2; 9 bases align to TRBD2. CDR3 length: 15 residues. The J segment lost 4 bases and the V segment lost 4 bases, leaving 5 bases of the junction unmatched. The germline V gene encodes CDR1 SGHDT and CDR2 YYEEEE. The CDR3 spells CASSPTSGSTGELFF. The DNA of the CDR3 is TGTGCCAGCAGCCCGACTAGCGGATCCACCGGGGAGCTGTTTTTT. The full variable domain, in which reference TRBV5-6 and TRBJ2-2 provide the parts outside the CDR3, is DAGVTQSPTHLIKTRGQQVTLRCSPKSGHDTVSWYQQALGQGPQFIFQYYEEEERQRGNFPDRFSGHQFPNYSSELNVNALLLGDSALYLCASSPTSGSTGELFFGEGSRLTVL.

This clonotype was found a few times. Here the CDR3 DNA reads TGTGCCAGCTCACCACCTGGGGTCCCAGGTAATGAGCAGTTCTTC. This encodes CASSPPGVPGNEQFF. This chain joins TRBV18 and TRBJ2-1; D is unresolved. Trimming pared 0 bases from V and 7 bases from J, leaving 13 bases between. The CDR3 is 15 residues long. Germline V gene sequence: CDR1 KGHSH, CDR2 LQKENI. Full variable domain (remainder filled in from reference TRBV18 and TRBJ2-1): NAGVMQNPRHLVRRRGQEARLRCSPMKGHSHVYWYRQLPEEGLKFMVYLQKENIIDESGMPKERFSAEFPKEGPSILRIQQVVRGDSAAYFCASSPPGVPGNEQFFGPGTRLTVL.

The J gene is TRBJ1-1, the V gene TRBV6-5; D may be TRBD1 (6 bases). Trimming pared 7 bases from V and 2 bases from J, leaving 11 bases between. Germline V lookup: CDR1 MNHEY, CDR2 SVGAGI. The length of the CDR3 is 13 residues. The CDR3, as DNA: TGTGCCAGCAAGGACAGCCTAAACACTGAAGCTTTCTTT. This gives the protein CASKDSLNTEAFF.

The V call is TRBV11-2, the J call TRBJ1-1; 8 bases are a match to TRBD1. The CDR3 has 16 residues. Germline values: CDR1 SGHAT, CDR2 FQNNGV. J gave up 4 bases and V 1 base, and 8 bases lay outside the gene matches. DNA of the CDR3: TGTGCCAGCAGCTTAGCCCGACAGGGGATGGGCACTGAAGCTTTCTTT. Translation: CASSLARQGMGTEAFF. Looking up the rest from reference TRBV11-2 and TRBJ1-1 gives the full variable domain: EAGVAQSPRYKIIEKRQSVAFWCNPISGHATLYWYQQILGQGPKLLIQFQNNGVVDDSQLPKDRFSAERLKGVDSTLKIQPAKLEDSAVYLCASSLARQGMGTEAFFGQGTRLTVV.